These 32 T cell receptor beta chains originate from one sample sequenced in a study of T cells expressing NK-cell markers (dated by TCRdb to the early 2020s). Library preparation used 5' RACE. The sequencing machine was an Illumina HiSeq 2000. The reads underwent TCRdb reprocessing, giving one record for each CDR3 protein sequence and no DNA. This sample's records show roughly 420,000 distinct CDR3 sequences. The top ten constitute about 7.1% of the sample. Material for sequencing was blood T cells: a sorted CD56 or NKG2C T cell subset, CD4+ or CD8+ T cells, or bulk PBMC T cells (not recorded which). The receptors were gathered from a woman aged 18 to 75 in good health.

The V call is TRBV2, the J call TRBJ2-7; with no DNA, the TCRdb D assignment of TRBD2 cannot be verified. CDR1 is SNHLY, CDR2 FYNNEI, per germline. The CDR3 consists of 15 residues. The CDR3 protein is CASSTRALYSYEQYF.

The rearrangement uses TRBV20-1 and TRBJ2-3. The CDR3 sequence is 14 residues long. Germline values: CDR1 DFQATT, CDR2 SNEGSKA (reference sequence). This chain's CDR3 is CSATSRSYTDTQYF.

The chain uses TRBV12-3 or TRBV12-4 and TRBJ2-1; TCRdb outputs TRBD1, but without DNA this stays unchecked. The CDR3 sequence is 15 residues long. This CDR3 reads CASSPGGSRYNEQFF.

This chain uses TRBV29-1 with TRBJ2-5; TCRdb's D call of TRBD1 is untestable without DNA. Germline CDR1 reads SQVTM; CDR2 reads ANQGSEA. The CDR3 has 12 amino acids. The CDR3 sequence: CSVVPGEETQYF.

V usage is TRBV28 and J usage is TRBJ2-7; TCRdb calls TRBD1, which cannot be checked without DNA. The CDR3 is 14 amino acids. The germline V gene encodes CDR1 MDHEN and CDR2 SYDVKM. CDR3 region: CASSLPGTAYEQYF. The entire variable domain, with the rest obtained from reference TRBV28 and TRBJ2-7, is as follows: DVKVTQSSRYLVKRTGEKVFLECVQDMDHENMFWYRQDPGLGLRLIYFSYDVKMKEKGDIPEGYSVSREKKERFSLILESASTNQTSMYLCASSLPGTAYEQYFGPGTRLTVT.

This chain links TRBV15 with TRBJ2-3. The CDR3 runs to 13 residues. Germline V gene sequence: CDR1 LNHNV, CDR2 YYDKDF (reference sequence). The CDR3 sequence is CATTQPGTDTQYF.

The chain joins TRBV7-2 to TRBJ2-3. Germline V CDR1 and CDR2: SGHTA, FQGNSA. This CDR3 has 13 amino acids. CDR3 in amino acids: CASSLEGDGTQYF.

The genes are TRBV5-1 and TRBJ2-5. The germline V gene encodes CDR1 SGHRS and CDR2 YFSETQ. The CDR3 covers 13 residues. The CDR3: CASSFKNQATQYF.

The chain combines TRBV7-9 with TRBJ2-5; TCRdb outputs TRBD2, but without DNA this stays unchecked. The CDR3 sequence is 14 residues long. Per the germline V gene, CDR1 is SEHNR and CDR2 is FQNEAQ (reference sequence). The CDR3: CASSYSRGQETQYF. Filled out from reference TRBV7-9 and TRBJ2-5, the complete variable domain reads DTGVSQNPRHKITKRGQNVTFRCDPISEHNRLYWYRQTLGQGPEFLTYFQNEAQLEKSRLLSDRFSAERPKGSFSTLEIQRTEQGDSAMYLCASSYSRGQETQYFGPGTRLLVL.

The CDR3 spells CASSQRDFKSSYNEQFF. This chain uses TRBV11-3 with TRBJ2-1; TCRdb indicates TRBD2, and absent DNA this call remains unverified. Per germline, CDR1 SGHNT and CDR2 YENEEA. The CDR3 is 17 amino acids. Complete variable domain (other parts from reference TRBV11-3 and TRBJ2-1): EAGVVQSPRYKIIEKKQPVAFWCNPISGHNTLYWYLQNLGQGPELLIRYENEEAVDDSQLPKDRFSAERLKGVDSTLKIQPAELGDSAVYLCASSQRDFKSSYNEQFFGPGTRLTVL.

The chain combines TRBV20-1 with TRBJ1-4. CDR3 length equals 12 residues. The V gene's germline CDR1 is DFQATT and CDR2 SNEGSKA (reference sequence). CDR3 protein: CTTRSLGEKLFF.

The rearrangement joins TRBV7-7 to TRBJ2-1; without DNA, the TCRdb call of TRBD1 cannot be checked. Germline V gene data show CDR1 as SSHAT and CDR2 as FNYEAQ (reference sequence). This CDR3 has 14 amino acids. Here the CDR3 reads CASSVDRGLNEQFF.

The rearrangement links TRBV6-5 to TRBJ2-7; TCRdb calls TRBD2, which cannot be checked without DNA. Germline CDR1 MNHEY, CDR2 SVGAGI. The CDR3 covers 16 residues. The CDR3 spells CASSYSGRGVGYEQYF.

The CDR3 is CSASLAGDREQYF. V is TRBV20-1 and J is TRBJ2-7; TCRdb returns TRBD2, unconfirmable since there is no DNA. Germline V gene data show CDR1 as DFQATT and CDR2 as SNEGSKA (reference sequence). This CDR3 contains 13 residues.

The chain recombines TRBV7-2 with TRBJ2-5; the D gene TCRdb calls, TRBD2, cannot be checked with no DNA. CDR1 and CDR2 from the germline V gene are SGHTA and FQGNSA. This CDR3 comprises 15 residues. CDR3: CASSLEGRRCETQYF.

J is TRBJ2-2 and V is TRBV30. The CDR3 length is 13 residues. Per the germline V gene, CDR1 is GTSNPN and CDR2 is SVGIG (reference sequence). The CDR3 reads CAWSWQFTGELFF.

The CDR3 loop is CATSDGTSGGLRGETQYF. The chain carries TRBV24-1 and TRBJ2-5; with no DNA, the TCRdb D assignment of TRBD2 cannot be verified. Germline CDR1 and CDR2: KGHDR and SFDVKD. The CDR3 contains 18 residues.

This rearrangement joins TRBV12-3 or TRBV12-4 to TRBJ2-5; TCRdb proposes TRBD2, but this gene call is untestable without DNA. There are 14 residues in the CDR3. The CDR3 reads CASSQGLTQETQYF.

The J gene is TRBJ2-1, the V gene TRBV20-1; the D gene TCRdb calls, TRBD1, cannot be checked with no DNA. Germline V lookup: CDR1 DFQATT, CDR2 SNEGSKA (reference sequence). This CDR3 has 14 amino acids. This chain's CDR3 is CSATVSWGHREQFF.

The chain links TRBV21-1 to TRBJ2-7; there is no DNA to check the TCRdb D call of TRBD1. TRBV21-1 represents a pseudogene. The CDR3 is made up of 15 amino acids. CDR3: CASSKRGQGFSWQYF.

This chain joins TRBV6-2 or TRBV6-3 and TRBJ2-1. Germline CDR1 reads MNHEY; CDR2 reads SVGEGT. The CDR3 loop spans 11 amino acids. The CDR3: CASSGLDEQFF.

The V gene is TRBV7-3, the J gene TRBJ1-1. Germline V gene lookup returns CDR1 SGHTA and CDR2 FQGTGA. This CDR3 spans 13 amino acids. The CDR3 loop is CASSLLARGEAFF.

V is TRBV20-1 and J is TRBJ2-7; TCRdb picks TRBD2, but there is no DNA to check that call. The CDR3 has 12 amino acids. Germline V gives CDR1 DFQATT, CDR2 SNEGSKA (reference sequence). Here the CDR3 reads CSRSSGRYEQYF.

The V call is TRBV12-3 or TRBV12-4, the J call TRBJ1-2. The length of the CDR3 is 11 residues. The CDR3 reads CASRENYGYTF.

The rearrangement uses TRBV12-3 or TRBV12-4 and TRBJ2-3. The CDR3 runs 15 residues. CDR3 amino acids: CASSLAPGRTDTQYF.

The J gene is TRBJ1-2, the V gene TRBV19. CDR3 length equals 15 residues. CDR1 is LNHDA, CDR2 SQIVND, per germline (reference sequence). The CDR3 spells CASSIDQRVNYGYTF.

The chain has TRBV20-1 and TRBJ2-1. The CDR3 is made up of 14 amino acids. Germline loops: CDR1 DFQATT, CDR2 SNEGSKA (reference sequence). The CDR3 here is CSALGPPSYNEQFF.

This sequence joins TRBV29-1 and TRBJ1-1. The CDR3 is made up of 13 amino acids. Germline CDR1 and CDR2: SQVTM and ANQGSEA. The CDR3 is CSVEGGPFVEAFF.

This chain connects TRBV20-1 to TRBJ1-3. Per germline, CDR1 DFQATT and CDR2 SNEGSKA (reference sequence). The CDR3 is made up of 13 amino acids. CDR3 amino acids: CSASQSSGNTIYF.

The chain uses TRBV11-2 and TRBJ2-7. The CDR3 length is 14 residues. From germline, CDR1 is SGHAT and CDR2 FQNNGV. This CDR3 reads CASSSTRRIYEQYF.

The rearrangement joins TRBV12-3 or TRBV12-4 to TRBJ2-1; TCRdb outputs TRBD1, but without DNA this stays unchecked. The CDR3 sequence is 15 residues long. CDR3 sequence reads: CASSFFMRGLGEQFF.

The CDR3 reads CSAYRQGGTTEAFF. The chain is built from TRBV20-1 and TRBJ1-1; TCRdb names TRBD1, which stays unverified in the absence of DNA. CDR3 length equals 14 residues. The V gene's germline CDR1 is DFQATT and CDR2 SNEGSKA (reference sequence).